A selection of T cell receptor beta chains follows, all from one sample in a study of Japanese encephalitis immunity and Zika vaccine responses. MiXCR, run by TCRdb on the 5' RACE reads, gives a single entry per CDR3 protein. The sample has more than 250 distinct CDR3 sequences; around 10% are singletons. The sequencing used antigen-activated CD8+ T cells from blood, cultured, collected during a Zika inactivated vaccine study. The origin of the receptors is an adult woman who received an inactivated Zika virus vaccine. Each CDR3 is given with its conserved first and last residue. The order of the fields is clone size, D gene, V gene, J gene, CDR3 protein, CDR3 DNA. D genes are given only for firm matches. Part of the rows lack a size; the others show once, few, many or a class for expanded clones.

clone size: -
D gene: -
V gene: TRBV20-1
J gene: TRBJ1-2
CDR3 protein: CSAIHGTYGYTF
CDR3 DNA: TGCAGTGCTATACACGGAACCTATGGCTACACCTTC

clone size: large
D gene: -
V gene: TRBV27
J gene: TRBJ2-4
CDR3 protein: CASSGQRTKNIQYF
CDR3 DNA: TGTGCCAGCTCCGGACAGAGGACCAAAAACATTCAGTACTTC

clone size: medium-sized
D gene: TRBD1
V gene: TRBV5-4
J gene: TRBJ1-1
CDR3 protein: CASSDRERNTEAFF
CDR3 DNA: TGTGCCAGCAGCGACAGGGAGAGGAACACTGAAGCTTTCTTT

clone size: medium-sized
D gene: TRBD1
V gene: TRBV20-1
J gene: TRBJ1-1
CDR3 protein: CSARGQGDTEAFF
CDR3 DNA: TGCAGTGCTAGAGGACAGGGGGACACTGAAGCTTTCTTT

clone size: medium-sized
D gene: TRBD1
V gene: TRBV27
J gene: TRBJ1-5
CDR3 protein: CASSMTGGNQPQHF
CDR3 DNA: TGTGCCAGCAGTATGACAGGGGGCAATCAGCCCCAGCATTTT

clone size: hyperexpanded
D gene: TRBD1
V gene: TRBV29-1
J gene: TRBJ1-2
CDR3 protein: CSVVDRINFYGYTF
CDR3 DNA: TGCAGCGTTGTGGACAGGATAAATTTCTATGGCTACACCTTC

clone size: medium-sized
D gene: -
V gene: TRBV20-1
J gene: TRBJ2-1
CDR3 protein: CSARDRAELYYNEQFF
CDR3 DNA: TGCAGTGCTAGAGATCGGGCGGAACTATACTACAATGAGCAGTTCTTC

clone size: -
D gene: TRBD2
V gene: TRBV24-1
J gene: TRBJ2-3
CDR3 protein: CATSGGSGIDTQYF
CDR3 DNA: TGTGCCACCAGTGGCGGGAGCGGTATAGATACGCAGTATTTT

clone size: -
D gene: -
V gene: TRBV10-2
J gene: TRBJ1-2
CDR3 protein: CASSESSSVYGYTF
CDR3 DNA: TGCGCCAGCAGTGAGTCGAGCAGCGTCTATGGCTACACCTTC

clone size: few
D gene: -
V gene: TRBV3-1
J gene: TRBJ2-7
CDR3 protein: CASSPLARLYEQYF
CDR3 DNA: TGTGCCAGCAGCCCTTTGGCCCGGCTTTACGAGCAGTACTTC

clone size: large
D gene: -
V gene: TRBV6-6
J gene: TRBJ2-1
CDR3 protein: CASSLALGEFAYNEQFF
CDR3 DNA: TGTGCCAGCAGCTTGGCTCTGGGGGAATTTGCCTACAATGAGCAGTTCTTC

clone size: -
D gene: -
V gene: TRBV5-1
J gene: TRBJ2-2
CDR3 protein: CASSLQGPNTGELFF
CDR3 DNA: TGCGCCAGCAGCCTACAGGGCCCCAACACCGGGGAGCTGTTTTTT

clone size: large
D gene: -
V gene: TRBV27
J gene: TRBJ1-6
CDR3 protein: CASSSEGDLTLHF
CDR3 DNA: TGTGCCAGCAGTTCAGAGGGGGATCTAACCCTCCACTTT

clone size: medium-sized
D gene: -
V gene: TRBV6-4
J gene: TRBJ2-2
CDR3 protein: CASSDSSTGELFF
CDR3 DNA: TGTGCCAGCAGTGACTCTAGCACCGGGGAGCTGTTTTTT

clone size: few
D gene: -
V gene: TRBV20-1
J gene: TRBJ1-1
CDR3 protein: CSAGSGLQNTEAFF
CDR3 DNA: TGCAGTGCTGGTTCGGGACTCCAGAACACTGAAGCTTTCTTT

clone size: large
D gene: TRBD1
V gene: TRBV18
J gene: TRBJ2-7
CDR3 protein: CASSPGQGINEQYF
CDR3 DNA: TGTGCCAGCTCACCTGGACAGGGAATCAACGAGCAGTACTTC

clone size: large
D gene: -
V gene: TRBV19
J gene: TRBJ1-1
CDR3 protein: CASTWALYSNTEAFF
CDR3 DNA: TGTGCCAGTACGTGGGCTTTGTATTCGAACACTGAAGCTTTCTTT

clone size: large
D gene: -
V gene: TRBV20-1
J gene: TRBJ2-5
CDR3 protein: CSAEPEGQETQYF
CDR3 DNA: TGCAGTGCTGAACCGGAAGGCCAAGAGACCCAGTACTTC

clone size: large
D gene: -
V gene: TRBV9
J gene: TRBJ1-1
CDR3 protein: CASSVVRVVNTEAFF
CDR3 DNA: TGTGCCAGCAGCGTAGTCAGGGTCGTGAACACTGAAGCTTTCTTT

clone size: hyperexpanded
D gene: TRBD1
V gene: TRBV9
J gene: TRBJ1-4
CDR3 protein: CASSLTGGSNEKLFF
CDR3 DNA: TGTGCCAGCAGCCTTACAGGGGGAAGCAATGAAAAACTGTTTTTT

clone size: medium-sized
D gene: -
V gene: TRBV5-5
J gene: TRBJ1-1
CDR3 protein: CASSLAFSNTEAFF
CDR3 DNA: TGTGCCAGCAGCTTGGCGTTTAGCAACACTGAAGCTTTCTTT

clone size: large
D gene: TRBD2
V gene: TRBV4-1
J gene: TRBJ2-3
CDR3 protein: CASSQGLAGGPSDTQYF
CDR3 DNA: TGCGCCAGCAGCCAGGGTCTAGCGGGAGGGCCCTCAGATACGCAGTATTTT

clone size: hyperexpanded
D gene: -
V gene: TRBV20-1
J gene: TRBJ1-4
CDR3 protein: CSARHLENEKLFF
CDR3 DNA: TGCAGTGCTAGACACCTTGAGAATGAAAAACTGTTTTTT

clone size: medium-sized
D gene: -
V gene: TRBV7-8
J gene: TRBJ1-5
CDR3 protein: CASSLLGGGQPQHF
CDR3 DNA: TGTGCCAGCAGCTTACTGGGTGGAGGTCAGCCCCAGCATTTT

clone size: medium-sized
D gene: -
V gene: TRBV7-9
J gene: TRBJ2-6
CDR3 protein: CASSYPGTLRANVLTF
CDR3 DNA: TGTGCCAGCAGCTACCCTGGGACCCTCCGGGCCAACGTCCTGACTTTC

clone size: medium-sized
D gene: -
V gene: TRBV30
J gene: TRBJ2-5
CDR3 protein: CAWLGDVPGQERETQYF
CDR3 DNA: TGTGCCTGGTTGGGGGATGTTCCCGGGCAGGAGCGCGAGACCCAGTACTTC

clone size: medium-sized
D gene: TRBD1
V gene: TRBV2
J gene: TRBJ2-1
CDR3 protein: CAILQGAAYNEQFF
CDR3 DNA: TGTGCCATACTTCAGGGGGCAGCCTACAATGAGCAGTTCTTC

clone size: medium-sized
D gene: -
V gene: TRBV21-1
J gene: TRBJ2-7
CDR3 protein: CASSKGAHRGAYEQYF
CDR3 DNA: TGTGCCAGCAGCAAAGGGGCTCACAGGGGGGCCTACGAGCAGTACTTC

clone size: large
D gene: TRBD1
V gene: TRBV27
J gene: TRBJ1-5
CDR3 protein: CASRRDRGNQPQHF
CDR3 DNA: TGTGCCAGCAGGAGGGACAGGGGGAATCAGCCCCAGCATTTT